These 19 T cell receptor beta chains share one sample of origin, sequenced in a study of persistence of HIV-infected CD4 T cells. Which antigens these TCRs recognize remains unknown. The libraries were made with immunoSEQ version 4 in survey mode. Some clones are missing from TCRdb's copy, which holds only in-frame ones; the method was immunoSEQ multiplex PCR. The data show about 48,000 clones, with about 81% seen just once and around 3% held by the top ten. The stimulus was lysate of CMV-infected fibroblasts, about 10 ug/mL. CD40L-negative CD69-negative CD45RO-high memory CD4+ T cells were sorted as populations depleted of antigen-responding cells. Sample: CD4+ T cells sorted from PBMCs after approximately 19-hour stimulation, taken from a patient who received antiretroviral therapy. These receptors all come from an adult man with HIV who was CMV-seropositive.

This chain connects TRBV3-1 (or the pseudogene TRBV3-2) to TRBJ1-1; possible D gene TRBD1, 5 bases. V lost 2 bases, J lost 5 bases, and 12 bases lay in between. CDR3 length: 14 amino acids. Germline V gene lookup returns CDR1 LGHDT and CDR2 YNNKEL (reference sequence). CDR3 bases: TGTGCCAGCAGCCAAAGGAGGGGCCGAACTGAAGCTTTCTTT. It translates to CASSQRRGRTEAFF.

The genes are TRBV2 and TRBJ1-1, with D maybe TRBD1 (5 bases). The V gene lost 1 base and the J gene lost 0 bases, with 12 bases spanning the gap. CDR1 is SNHLY and CDR2 is FYNNEI in the germline V gene. This CDR3 comprises 16 residues. CDR3 bases: TGTGCCAGCAGTGAAGGGGGCCGAGCGATGAACACTGAAGCTTTCTTT. It translates to CASSEGGRAMNTEAFF. The complete variable domain, with remaining parts taken from reference TRBV2 and TRBJ1-1, reads EPEVTQTPSHQVTQMGQEVILRCVPISNHLYFYWYRQILGQKVEFLVSFYNNEISEKSEIFDDQFSVERPDGSNFTLKIRSTKLEDSAMYFCASSEGGRAMNTEAFFGQGTRLTVV.

J is TRBJ2-3 and V is TRBV6-2 or TRBV6-3, with 8 positions matching TRBD1. After removal of 4 bases from V and 1 base from J, the junction contained 1 base not matched to a gene. This CDR3 region has 14 residues. CDR1 is MNHEY and CDR2 is SVGEGT in the germline V gene. CDR3 bases: TGTGCCAGCAGTTTGGGACAGGGCACAGATACGCAGTATTTT. This sequence encodes CASSLGQGTDTQYF.

J is TRBJ1-5 and V is TRBV7-2; unclear D gene. The CDR3 has 13 amino acids. Trimming removed 1 base from V and 5 bases from J, with 6 bases in between. CDR1 is SGHTA and CDR2 is FQGNSA in the germline V gene. Written as DNA, the CDR3 is TGTGCCAGCAGCTTAGGGCCCCATCAGCCCCAGCATTTT. Translated: CASSLGPHQPQHF.

The rearrangement links TRBV5-1 to TRBJ1-4, with TRBD1 matching 10 bases. The CDR3 covers 16 residues. Germline assignment: CDR1 SGHRS and CDR2 YFSETQ. Unmatched junction bases numbered 5, after V lost 0 bases and J lost 6 bases. The CDR3 bases are TGCGCCAGCAGCTTGGAGGGACAGGGGAGGCATGAAAAACTGTTTTTT. Translation gives CASSLEGQGRHEKLFF.

The chain couples TRBV30 to TRBJ2-7; the match to TRBD2 covers 8 bases. CDR1 is GTSNPN, CDR2 SVGIG, per germline (reference sequence). The trim removed 2 bases at V and 7 bases at J, leaving 10 bases unmatched. The CDR3 totals 14 residues. In nucleotides, the CDR3 is TGTGCCTGGAGTTGGTCGGGGGGGCCAAAAGAGCAGTACTTC. It encodes CAWSWSGGPKEQYF.

This sequence joins TRBV13 and TRBJ2-7, with D possibly being TRBD2 (5 bases). Trimming pared 5 bases from V and 0 bases from J, leaving 14 bases between. This CDR3 region has 15 residues. Per the germline V gene, CDR1 is PRHDT and CDR2 is FYEKMQ (reference sequence). CDR3 region: CASSLTGKGSYEQYF. DNA of the CDR3: TGTGCCAGCAGCCTAACCGGGAAAGGCTCCTACGAGCAGTACTTC.

The rearrangement uses TRBV4-3 and TRBJ2-3, with D hard to call. The CDR3 spans 14 residues. Trimming pared 0 bases from V and 3 bases from J, leaving 7 bases between. The V gene's germline CDR1 is LGHNA and CDR2 YSLEER. The chain's CDR3 is CASSQDTATDTQYF. DNA for the CDR3: TGCGCCAGCAGCCAAGATACAGCAACAGATACGCAGTATTTT.

The genes are TRBV11-1 and TRBJ2-1; 15 nucleotides match TRBD2. The CDR3 is 15 amino acids. After removal of 5 bases from V and 7 bases from J, the junction contained 3 bases not matched to a gene. Germline CDR1 reads SGHAT; CDR2 reads FQDESV (reference sequence). CDR3 sequence (DNA): TGTGCCAGCAGCACTGGGACTAGCGGGGGGAATGAGCAGTTCTTC. Residues: CASSTGTSGGNEQFF.

The chain couples TRBV7-9 to TRBJ2-7, with D possibly TRBD1 on 6 matching bases. V lost 5 bases, J lost 2 bases, and 13 bases lay in between. The CDR3 spans 14 residues. Germline CDR1 reads SEHNR; CDR2 reads FQNEAQ (reference sequence). The CDR3 loop is CASSLRDKTYEQYF. The CDR3 DNA is TGTGCCAGCAGCCTTCGGGACAAGACCTACGAGCAGTACTTC.

The J gene is TRBJ1-2, the V gene TRBV19; 7 bases are shared with TRBD1. V gave up 0 bases and J gave up 4 bases; unmatched junction bases: 11. Germline CDR1 reads LNHDA; CDR2 reads SQIVND (reference sequence). CDR3 size: 17 residues. The CDR3 protein is CASSIDLMTGKGYGYTF. The CDR3 nucleotides read TGTGCCAGTAGTATAGACTTAATGACAGGGAAGGGCTATGGCTACACCTTC.

V gene TRBV7-2 combines with J gene TRBJ1-6; 7 nucleotides align to TRBD1. CDR1 SGHTA and CDR2 FQGNSA come from the germline V gene. This CDR3 is built from 15 residues. Trimming removed 5 bases from V and 10 bases from J; junction bases left unmatched: 11. CDR3 in DNA: TGTGCCAGCAGCGTCCAAGGGGGCTTTCACTCACCCCTCCACTTT. Encoded protein: CASSVQGGFHSPLHF.

The rearrangement uses TRBV18 and TRBJ1-3, with D maybe TRBD1 (6 bases). Germline V gene lookup returns CDR1 KGHSH and CDR2 LQKENI. The CDR3 has 17 residues. Trimming took off 6 bases at V and 0 bases at J, with 18 bases between the two ends. CDR3 DNA sequence: TGTGCCAGCTCGTCCGCCGGGAACAGGGCCTCTGGAAACACCATATATTTT. It codes for CASSSAGNRASGNTIYF.

The chain is built from TRBV19 and TRBJ2-2, with 10 bases fitting TRBD1. The V segment lost 5 bases and the J segment 3 bases; nucleotides outside the gene matches: 9. Germline V gives CDR1 LNHDA, CDR2 SQIVND (reference sequence). The CDR3 runs to 17 residues. The CDR3 loop reads CASSPIDRGRDTGELFF. The CDR3 DNA reads as TGTGCCAGTAGTCCGATCGACAGGGGGCGGGACACCGGGGAGCTGTTTTTT.

CDR3 sequence: CAWSSMNSNQPQHF. The CDR3, as DNA: TGTGCCTGGAGTAGCATGAATAGCAATCAGCCCCAGCATTTT. The chain links TRBV30 to TRBJ1-5; D uncertain. The V end was cut by 2 bases, the J end by 0 bases, with 8 bases between. This CDR3 is built from 14 residues. Germline CDR1 reads GTSNPN; CDR2 reads SVGIG (reference sequence). The entire variable domain, with the rest obtained from reference TRBV30 and TRBJ1-5, is as follows: SQTIHQWPATLVQPVGSPLSLECTVEGTSNPNLYWYRQAAGRGLQLLFYSVGIGQISSEVPQNLSASRPQDRQFILSSKKLLLSDSGFYLCAWSSMNSNQPQHFGDGTRLSIL.

As DNA, the CDR3 is TGCAGCGTTGAAAGGCTTCTCCTTGGGACAGATACGCAGTATTTT. The encoded protein is CSVERLLLGTDTQYF. The chain combines TRBV29-1 with TRBJ2-3; no definite D call. The CDR3 extends over 15 amino acids. Per germline, CDR1 SQVTM and CDR2 ANQGSEA. Trimming removed 2 bases at V and 3 bases at J, with 15 bases between.

This chain joins TRBV7-3 and TRBJ2-1; D possibly corresponds to TRBD2 (5 bases). Per germline, CDR1 SGHTA and CDR2 FQGTGA. The CDR3 contains 15 residues. V lost 5 bases to trimming and J lost 8 bases, with 19 bases between them. CDR3 amino acids: CASSRSGGEGDEQFF. DNA of the CDR3: TGTGCCAGCAGCCGTTCGGGCGGTGAGGGCGATGAGCAGTTCTTC.

In its sample, this clone was seen a few times. This sequence joins TRBV18 and TRBJ2-7; tentative D call: TRBD2 (6 bases). Germline-derived CDR1 and CDR2 are KGHSH and LQKENI. V was cut by 0 bases and J by 1 base, with 10 bases left in between. The CDR3 is 15 residues long. The CDR3 nucleotides are TGTGCCAGCTCACCACCCGGGAGTTTGTCCTACGAGCAGTACTTC. Translating it yields CASSPPGSLSYEQYF.

A few counts support this clone. The chain has TRBV7-2 and TRBJ2-3; D gene ambiguous. CDR1 and CDR2 from the germline V gene are SGHTA and FQGNSA. Trimming pared 10 bases from V and 0 bases from J, leaving 14 bases between. The CDR3 contains 14 residues. The CDR3 region has the DNA TGTGCCACCTCGGAGTCTGGGAGCACAGATACGCAGTATTTT. Translating it yields CATSESGSTDTQYF.